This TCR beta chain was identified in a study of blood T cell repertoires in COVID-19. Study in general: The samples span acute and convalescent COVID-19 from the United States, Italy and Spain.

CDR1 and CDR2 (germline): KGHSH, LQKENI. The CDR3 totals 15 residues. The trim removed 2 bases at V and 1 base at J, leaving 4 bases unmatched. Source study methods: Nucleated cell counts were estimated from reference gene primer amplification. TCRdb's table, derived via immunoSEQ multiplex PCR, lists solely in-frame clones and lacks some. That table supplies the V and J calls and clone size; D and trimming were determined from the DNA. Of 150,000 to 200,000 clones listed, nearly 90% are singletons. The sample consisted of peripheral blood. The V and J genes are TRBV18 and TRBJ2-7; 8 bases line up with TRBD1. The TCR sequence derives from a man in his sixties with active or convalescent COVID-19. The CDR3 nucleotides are TGTGCCAGCTCACCAGACAGGGGAGAATCCTACGAGCAGTACTTC. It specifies CASSPDRGESYEQYF.